This TCR beta chain was captured in a study of cytomegalovirus exposure and HLA in healthy donors. It was with 60 Vbeta and 13 Jbeta primers that the PCR ran. Sequencing was performed with immunoSEQ multiplex PCR; in TCRdb, only in-frame clones are kept and a portion is missing. The sample comprises tens of thousands of clones, almost 80% of which are singletons, and less than 25% rests with the top ten. About this clone: Its antigen is not known.

Study conclusions and caveats: Listed as cytomegalovirus-associated were roughly 180 TCR beta chains.

The CDR3 runs 15 residues. J gave up 5 bases and V 6 bases, and 11 bases lay outside the gene matches. Germline values: CDR1 MDHEN, CDR2 SYDVKM. V and J are TRBV28 and TRBJ2-7; 9 positions agree with TRBD1. The sequence was obtained from a woman aged 40-49 years in good health and CMV-seropositive. Sequenced sample: PBMCs. The CDR3: CASSPVWDRDDEQYF. The CDR3 bases are TGTGCCAGCAGCCCCGTGTGGGACAGGGACGACGAGCAGTACTTC.